Below, 25 T cell receptor beta chains from the same sample are listed, as sequenced in a study of blood T cell repertoires in COVID-19. Assay: immunoSEQ multiplex PCR; the TCRdb copy retains only in-frame clones and omits some. This sample yields approximately 69,000 clones, of which less than 85% are seen a single time; roughly 15% belongs to the top ten. The sample comprised peripheral blood. Every receptor here comes from a man aged 45-65 years with COVID-19, enrolled during active disease.

The chain carries TRBV18 and TRBJ2-5; TRBD2 matches 9 bases. The trim removed 2 bases at V and 5 bases at J, leaving 6 bases unmatched. Germline lookup yields CDR1 KGHSH and CDR2 LQKENI. CDR3 length: 15 amino acids. This chain's CDR3 is CASSPTAGGRETQYF. The CDR3, as DNA: TGTGCCAGCTCACCAACAGCGGGGGGCCGGGAGACCCAGTACTTC.

This clone was counted at least ten times. The rearrangement joins TRBV27 to TRBJ2-4, with TRBD2 as a possible D gene (5 bases). Trimming removed 4 bases from V and 8 bases from J, with 6 bases in between. Per the germline V gene, CDR1 is MNHEY and CDR2 is SMNVEV (reference sequence). There are 11 residues in the CDR3. The chain's CDR3 is CASSYGDIQYF. Here the CDR3 DNA reads TGTGCCAGCAGTTACGGGGACATTCAGTACTTC.

A word on this clone: This sequence may be a read error, since a much larger clone differs from it by one base. This chain joins TRBV30 and TRBJ2-5; 9 bases align to TRBD2. This CDR3 spans 13 amino acids. The germline V gene encodes CDR1 GTSNPN and CDR2 SVGIG (reference sequence). V lost 3 bases to trimming and J lost 5 bases; unmatched junction nucleotides: 4. The CDR3 DNA reads as TGTGCCTGGAGGCGGGGGGGCCTGGAGACCCAGTACTTC. Residues: CAWRRGGLETQYF.

The chain recombines TRBV4-2 with TRBJ2-5; 7 positions match TRBD2. This CDR3 contains 17 residues. Germline trimming cut 0 bases from V and 4 bases from J; bases unmatched to any gene: 11. CDR1 and CDR2 (germline): LGHNA, YNFKEQ. CDR3 in amino acids: CASSQEIGRGQGETQYF. In DNA form, the CDR3 reads TGTGCCAGCAGCCAAGAAATTGGGAGGGGTCAGGGAGAGACCCAGTACTTC.

This sequence joins TRBV14 and TRBJ1-3; D remains unclear. The CDR3 runs to 14 residues. V lost 0 bases and J 1 base, leaving 4 bases between the germline ends. Germline values: CDR1 SGHDN, CDR2 FVKESK. The CDR3 sequence is CASSQDLSGNTIYF. Here the CDR3 DNA reads TGTGCCAGCAGCCAAGATCTTTCTGGAAACACCATATATTTT.

The CDR3 reads CASISTSAAVLTQYF. CDR3 nucleotide sequence: TGCGCCAGCATCTCGACTAGCGCGGCAGTGCTTACGCAGTATTTT. J is TRBJ2-3 and V is TRBV5-1; 8 positions agree with TRBD2. From germline, CDR1 is SGHRS and CDR2 YFSETQ. The CDR3 is 15 residues long. V lost 6 bases, J lost 8 bases, and 14 bases stayed unmatched.

This chain joins TRBV27 and TRBJ1-1, with D possibly TRBD1 on 6 matching bases. Per germline, CDR1 MNHEY and CDR2 SMNVEV (reference sequence). V dropped 6 bases and J dropped 3 bases, with 14 bases sitting between them. The CDR3 covers 14 residues. CDR3: CASRSGGTDTEAFF. CDR3 nucleotides: TGTGCCAGCAGGTCGGGGGGCACCGACACTGAAGCTTTCTTT.

The rearrangement links TRBV11-2 to TRBJ1-6; 8 nucleotides line up with TRBD1. J was trimmed by 11 bases and V by 2 bases; bases with no gene match: 14. This CDR3 contains 17 residues. Germline CDR1 is SGHAT and CDR2 is FQNNGV. The CDR3 bases are TGTGCCAGCAGCTTATTCCGGGACAGGAAGCTTATAACACCCCTCCACTTT. This encodes CASSLFRDRKLITPLHF.

The chain combines TRBV19 with TRBJ2-3, with D unclear. CDR1 and CDR2 (germline): LNHDA, SQIVND (reference sequence). The CDR3 covers 12 residues. V dropped 3 bases and J dropped 6 bases, with 7 bases sitting between them. The CDR3 is CASSIHGDTQYF. CDR3 nucleotide sequence: TGTGCCAGTAGTATTCACGGGGATACGCAGTATTTT.

This chain joins TRBV11-2 and TRBJ1-5; D is possibly TRBD1 (5 bases). V lost 4 bases and J 0 bases, leaving 10 bases between the germline ends. Per germline, CDR1 SGHAT and CDR2 FQNNGV. This CDR3 region has 15 residues. The CDR3: CASSWDSYSNQPQHF. Written as DNA, the CDR3 is TGTGCCAGCAGCTGGGACTCGTATAGCAATCAGCCCCAGCATTTT.

Here the CDR3 reads CASSLTRRETQYF. The DNA for the CDR3 is TGTGCCAGCAGTCTAACTAGGAGAGAGACCCAGTACTTC. The chain couples TRBV6-5 to TRBJ2-5; weak D call: TRBD2 (5 bases). V shed 5 bases and J shed 4 bases, with 11 bases lying between them. Germline V gives CDR1 MNHEY, CDR2 SVGAGI. CDR3 length equals 13 residues.

The chain uses TRBV18 and TRBJ1-1; TRBD1 might be the D (6 bases). This CDR3 comprises 18 residues. Germline loops: CDR1 KGHSH, CDR2 LQKENI. Trimming shortened V by 4 bases and J by 1 base, and 22 bases separated the two germline ends. CDR3 nucleotide sequence: TGTGCCAGCTCACATGAACCCTTCGTGACAGGTGGGAACACTGAAGCTTTCTTT. The encoded protein is CASSHEPFVTGGNTEAFF. Looking up the rest from reference TRBV18 and TRBJ1-1 gives the full variable domain: NAGVMQNPRHLVRRRGQEARLRCSPMKGHSHVYWYRQLPEEGLKFMVYLQKENIIDESGMPKERFSAEFPKEGPSILRIQQVVRGDSAAYFCASSHEPFVTGGNTEAFFGQGTRLTVV.

The chain employs TRBV7-2 and TRBJ2-2, with 10 bases aligning to TRBD1. Trimming cost V 6 bases and J 7 bases; bases outside gene matches: 5. CDR1 is SGHTA, CDR2 FQGNSA, per germline. This CDR3 has 14 amino acids. The CDR3 nucleotides read TGTGCCAGCAGTCCGACAGGGGGCGGCGGGGAGCTGTTTTTT. Translated: CASSPTGGGGELFF.

The chain has TRBV9 and TRBJ1-2; D perhaps matches TRBD1 (6 bases). The CDR3 is 12 residues long. V lost 3 bases and J 7 bases, leaving 10 bases between the germline ends. From germline, CDR1 is SGDLS and CDR2 YYNGEE. CDR3 residues: CASSAQGFGYTF. CDR3 in DNA: TGTGCCAGCAGCGCACAGGGTTTTGGCTACACCTTC.

The chain recombines TRBV6-5 with TRBJ2-7; TRBD2 is a possible D gene (6 bases). Looked up from germline, CDR1 is MNHEY and CDR2 is SVGAGI. The CDR3 has 14 residues. With 6 bases removed from V and 0 bases from J, the gap between germline ends came to 12 bases. The CDR3 is CASRRDGSSYEQYF. As DNA, the CDR3 is TGTGCCAGCAGGCGGGACGGAAGCTCCTACGAGCAGTACTTC.

The chain joins TRBV7-9 to TRBJ2-3, with D perhaps TRBD2 (6 bases). The CDR3 sequence is 16 residues long. Germline V gives CDR1 SEHNR, CDR2 FQNEAQ (reference sequence). Trimming removed 5 bases at V and 3 bases at J, with 18 bases between. The CDR3 DNA is TGTGCCAGCAGCCCTTACGGGGAGGTGTGGACAGATACGCAGTATTTT. It specifies CASSPYGEVWTDTQYF.

The chain recombines TRBV6-5 with TRBJ1-1; D is uncertain. Germline CDR1 is MNHEY and CDR2 is SVGAGI. V was shortened by 2 bases and J by 7 bases, with 11 bases between the two germline ends. The CDR3 consists of 13 residues. The CDR3 region is CASSYQWSHEAFF. As DNA, the CDR3 is TGTGCCAGCAGTTACCAGTGGAGTCATGAAGCTTTCTTT.

V gene TRBV19 combines with J gene TRBJ2-3; D not certain. The CDR3 is 14 residues long. The germline CDR1 and CDR2 sequences are LNHDA and SQIVND (reference sequence). With 3 bases removed from V and 2 bases from J, the gap between germline ends came to 9 bases. CDR3 sequence reads: CASSIRQNTDTQYF. Written as DNA, the CDR3 is TGTGCCAGTAGTATTCGCCAGAACACAGATACGCAGTATTTT.

The sample holds a few counts of this clone. The genes are TRBV5-6 and TRBJ2-5; TRBD2 matches 11 bases. This CDR3 region has 16 residues. The germline gives CDR1 SGHDT, CDR2 YYEEEE. V gave up 3 bases and J gave up 1 base; unmatched junction bases: 5. The DNA of the CDR3 is TGTGCCAGCAGCTCCTTCGGGACTAGCGGCCAAGAGACCCAGTACTTC. It encodes CASSSFGTSGQETQYF.

CDR3 protein: CASSENLGRNYGYTF. In DNA, the CDR3 is TGTGCCAGCAGTGAGAACCTGGGCAGGAACTATGGCTACACCTTC. The genes are TRBV6-4 and TRBJ1-2; no firm D call. The CDR3 loop spans 15 amino acids. V lost 3 bases and J 2 bases, leaving 13 bases between the germline ends. Germline CDR1 is MRHNA and CDR2 is SNTAGT.

This CDR3 is CASSLTGTGGYEQYF. CDR3 coding DNA: TGTGCCAGCAGCTTAACCGGGACAGGGGGCTACGAGCAGTACTTC. The chain recombines TRBV7-2 with TRBJ2-7; 11 nucleotides match TRBD1. V lost 2 bases to trimming and J lost 3 bases; unmatched junction nucleotides: 3. This CDR3 region has 15 residues. Germline CDR1 reads SGHTA; CDR2 reads FQGNSA.

The V and J genes are TRBV15 and TRBJ2-7; 12 bases align to TRBD1. The junction had 4 bases not matched to a gene; V was cut back by 0 bases and J by 4 bases. The germline V gene has CDR1 LNHNV and CDR2 YYDKDF (reference sequence). This CDR3 region has 16 residues. The CDR3, as DNA: TGTGCCACCAGCAGAGATCTGGGACAGGGGGCGTACGAGCAGTACTTC. Amino acids: CATSRDLGQGAYEQYF.

The CDR3 nucleotides are TGCGCCAGCAGCCAAGCCCCTCAGGGGGAATACGAGCAGTACTTC. Its protein product is CASSQAPQGEYEQYF. The chain uses TRBV4-3 and TRBJ2-7; 7 nucleotides align to TRBD1. Losses at the gene ends were 1 base for V and 4 bases for J; bases not matched to a gene: 7. CDR1 is LGHNA, CDR2 YSLEER, per germline. The CDR3 has 15 residues.

This clone was picked up a small number of times. This chain links TRBV9 with TRBJ1-2, with TRBD1 matching 9 bases. Trimming cost V 3 bases and J 3 bases; bases outside gene matches: 6. Germline V CDR1 and CDR2: SGDLS, YYNGEE. The CDR3 is 15 amino acids. CDR3 amino acids: CASSDQRTGDYGYTF. CDR3 DNA sequence: TGTGCCAGCAGCGACCAAAGGACAGGGGACTATGGCTACACCTTC.

This clone has a handful of counts. This chain connects TRBV5-4 to TRBJ1-1; D is unclear. The germline V and J ends were trimmed by 0 bases and 3 bases, with 6 bases remaining between them. The CDR3 has 13 amino acids. Germline V gives CDR1 SGHNT, CDR2 YYREEE (reference sequence). The CDR3, as DNA: TGTGCCAGCAGCTTGGGCACTCACACTGAAGCTTTCTTT. It codes for CASSLGTHTEAFF.